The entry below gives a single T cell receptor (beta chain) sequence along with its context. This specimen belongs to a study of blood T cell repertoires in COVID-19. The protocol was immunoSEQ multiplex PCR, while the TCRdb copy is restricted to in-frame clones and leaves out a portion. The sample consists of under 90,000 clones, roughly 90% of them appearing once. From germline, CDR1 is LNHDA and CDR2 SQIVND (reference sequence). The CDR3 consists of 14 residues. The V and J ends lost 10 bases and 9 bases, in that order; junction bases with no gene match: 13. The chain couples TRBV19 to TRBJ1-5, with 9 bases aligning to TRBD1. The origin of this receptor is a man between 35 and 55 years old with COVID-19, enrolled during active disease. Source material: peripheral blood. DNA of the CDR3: TGTGCCACCGAAGATGGGACAGGGATTTTGCCCCAGCATTTT. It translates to CATEDGTGILPQHF.